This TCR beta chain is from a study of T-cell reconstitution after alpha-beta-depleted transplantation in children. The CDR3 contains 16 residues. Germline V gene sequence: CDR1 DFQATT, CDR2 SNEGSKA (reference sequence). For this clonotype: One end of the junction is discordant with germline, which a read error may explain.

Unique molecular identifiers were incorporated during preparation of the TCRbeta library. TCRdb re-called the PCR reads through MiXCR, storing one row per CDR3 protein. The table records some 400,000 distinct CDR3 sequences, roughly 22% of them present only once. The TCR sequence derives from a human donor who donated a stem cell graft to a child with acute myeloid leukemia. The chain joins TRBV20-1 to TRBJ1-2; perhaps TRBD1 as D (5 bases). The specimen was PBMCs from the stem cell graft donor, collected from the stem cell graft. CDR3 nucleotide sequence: TGCTGTGCTAGAGATCGAGGAAAGGGGACGGCCTATGGCTACACCTTC. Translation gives CCARDRGKGTAYGYTF.